This entry is about one T cell receptor (beta chain). The antigen is undetermined. Germline V gives CDR1 LNHNV, CDR2 YYDKDF (reference sequence). This CDR3 is built from 15 residues. With 1 base removed from V and 6 bases from J, the gap between germline ends came to 12 bases. The source of the sample is a study of CD8+ T cells in alopecia areata. Study context: Oral tofacitinib, 5 to 10 mg twice daily, was given in an open-label trial. General study results and limits: Among the top 100, expanded CD8+ clones were significantly decreased by tofacitinib, as was scalp clonality. Lesional tissue from the scalp (especially in alopecia totalis/universalis) showed higher clonality than normal scalp.

The treatment was: oral pan-JAK inhibitor, 5-10 mg twice daily. Lesional scalp tissue (obtained by punch biopsy) and peripheral blood were collected from alopecia areata patients. Once RNA had been extracted, it was reverse transcribed into cDNA to act as the sequencing template. Here immunoSEQ multiplex PCR was the method, and the copy in TCRdb shows in-frame clones only, minus some. Of some 180,000 clones in the sample, approximately 49% are singletons; the top ten hold about 9.5%. The chain combines TRBV15 with TRBJ2-2; no definite D call. The origin of this receptor is a human donor with alopecia areata. This specimen consisted of CD8+ T cells sorted from blood, obtained at roughly week 53, from a patient treated with tofacitinib. The CDR3 DNA sequence: TGTGCCACCAGCAGAGTAAGAATAGCTGCCGGGGAGCTGTTTTTT. Translated, it gives CATSRVRIAAGELFF.